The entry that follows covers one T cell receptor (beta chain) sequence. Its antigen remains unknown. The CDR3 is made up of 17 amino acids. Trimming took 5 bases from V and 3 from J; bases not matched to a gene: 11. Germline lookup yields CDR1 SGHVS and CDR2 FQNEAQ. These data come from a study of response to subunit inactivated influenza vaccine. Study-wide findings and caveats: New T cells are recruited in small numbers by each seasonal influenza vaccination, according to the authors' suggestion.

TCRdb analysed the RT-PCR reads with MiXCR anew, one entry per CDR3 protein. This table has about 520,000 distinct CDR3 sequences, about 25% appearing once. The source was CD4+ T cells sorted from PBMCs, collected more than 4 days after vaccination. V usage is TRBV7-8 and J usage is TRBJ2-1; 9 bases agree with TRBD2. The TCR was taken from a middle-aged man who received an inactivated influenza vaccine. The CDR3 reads CASSKSLAGDRYNEQFF. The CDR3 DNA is TGTGCCAGCAGCAAATCCTTAGCGGGAGACCGCTACAATGAGCAGTTCTTC.